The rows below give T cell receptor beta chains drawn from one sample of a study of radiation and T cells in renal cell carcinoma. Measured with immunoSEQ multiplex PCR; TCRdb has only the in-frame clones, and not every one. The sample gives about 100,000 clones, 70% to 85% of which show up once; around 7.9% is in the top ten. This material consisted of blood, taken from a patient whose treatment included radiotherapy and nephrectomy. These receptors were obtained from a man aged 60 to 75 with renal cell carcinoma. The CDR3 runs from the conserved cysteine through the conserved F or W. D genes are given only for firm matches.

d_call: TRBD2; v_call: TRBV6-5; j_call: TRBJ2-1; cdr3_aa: CASSYTSGRTYEQFF; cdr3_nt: TGTGCCAGCAGTTACACTAGCGGGAGGACTTATGAGCAGTTCTTC
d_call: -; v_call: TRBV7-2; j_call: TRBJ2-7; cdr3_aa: CASSLSSSGEQYF; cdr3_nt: TGTGCCAGCAGCTTATCAAGTTCGGGAGAGCAGTACTTC
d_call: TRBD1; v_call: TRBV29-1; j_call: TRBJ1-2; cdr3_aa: CSVEIIPGQPNYGYTF; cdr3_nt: TGCAGCGTTGAAATAATTCCGGGACAGCCGAACTATGGCTACACCTTC
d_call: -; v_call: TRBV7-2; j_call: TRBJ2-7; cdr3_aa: CASSSRLDISYEQYF; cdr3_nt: TGTGCCAGCAGCTCGCGACTAGATATTTCCTACGAGCAGTACTTC
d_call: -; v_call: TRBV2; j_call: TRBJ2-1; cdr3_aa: CASSEGYYEQFF; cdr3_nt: TGTGCCAGCAGTGAAGGCTACTATGAGCAGTTCTTC
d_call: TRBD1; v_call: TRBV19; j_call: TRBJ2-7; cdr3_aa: CASSIGGTGGDEQYF; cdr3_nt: TGTGCCAGTAGTATAGGAGGGACAGGGGGGGACGAGCAGTACTTC
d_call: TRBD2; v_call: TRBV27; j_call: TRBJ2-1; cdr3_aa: CASSIQIKGLAGVNEQFF; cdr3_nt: TGTGCCAGCAGTATACAAATCAAGGGACTAGCGGGAGTGAATGAGCAGTTCTTC
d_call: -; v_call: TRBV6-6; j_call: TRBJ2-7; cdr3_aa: CASSTDGYEQYF; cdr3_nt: TGTGCCAGCAGCACCGACGGATACGAGCAGTACTTC
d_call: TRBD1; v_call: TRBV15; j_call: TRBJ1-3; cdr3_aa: CATRVEGQSSGNTIYF; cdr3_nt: TGTGCCACCAGAGTGGAGGGACAGAGCTCTGGAAACACCATATATTTT
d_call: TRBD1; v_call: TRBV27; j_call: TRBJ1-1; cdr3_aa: CASGRQGNTEAFF; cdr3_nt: TGTGCCAGCGGTCGACAGGGGAACACTGAAGCTTTCTTT